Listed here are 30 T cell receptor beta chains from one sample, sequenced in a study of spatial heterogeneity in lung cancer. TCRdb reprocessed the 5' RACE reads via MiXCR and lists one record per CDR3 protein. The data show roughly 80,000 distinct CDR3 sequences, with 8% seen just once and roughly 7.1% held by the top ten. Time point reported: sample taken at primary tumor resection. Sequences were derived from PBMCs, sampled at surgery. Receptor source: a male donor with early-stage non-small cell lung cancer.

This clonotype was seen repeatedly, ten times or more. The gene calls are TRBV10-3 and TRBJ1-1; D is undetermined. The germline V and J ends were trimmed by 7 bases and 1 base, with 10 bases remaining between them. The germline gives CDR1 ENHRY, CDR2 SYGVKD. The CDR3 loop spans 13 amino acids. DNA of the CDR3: TGTGCCATCACTGGACTGGGGAACACTGAAGCTTTCTTT. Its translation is CAITGLGNTEAFF.

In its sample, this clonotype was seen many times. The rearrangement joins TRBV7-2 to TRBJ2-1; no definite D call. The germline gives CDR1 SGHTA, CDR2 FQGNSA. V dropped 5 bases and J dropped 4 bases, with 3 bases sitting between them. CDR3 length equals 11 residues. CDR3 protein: CASSAYNEQFF. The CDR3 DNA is TGTGCCAGCAGCGCTTACAATGAGCAGTTCTTC.

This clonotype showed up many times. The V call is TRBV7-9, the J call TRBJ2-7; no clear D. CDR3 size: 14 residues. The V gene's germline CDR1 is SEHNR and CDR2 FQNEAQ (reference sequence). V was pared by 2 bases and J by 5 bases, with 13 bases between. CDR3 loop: CASSLTPPGNEQYF. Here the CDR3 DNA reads TGTGCCAGCAGCTTAACGCCGCCTGGGAACGAGCAGTACTTC.

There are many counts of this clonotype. CDR3 in DNA: TGCAGCGTTCATGGACCCTCTCCCGAGCAGTACTTC. It specifies CSVHGPSPEQYF. The chain couples TRBV29-1 to TRBJ2-7; D unresolved. The CDR3 consists of 12 residues. Per the germline V gene, CDR1 is SQVTM and CDR2 is ANQGSEA. V shed 5 bases and J shed 6 bases, with 14 bases lying between them.

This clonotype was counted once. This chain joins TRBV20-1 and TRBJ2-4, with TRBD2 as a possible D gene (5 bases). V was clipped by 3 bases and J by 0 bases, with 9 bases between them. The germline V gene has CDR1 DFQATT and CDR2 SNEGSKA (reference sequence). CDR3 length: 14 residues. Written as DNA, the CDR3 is TGCAGTGCTAGGGACTCTAAAGCCAAAAACATTCAGTACTTC. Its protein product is CSARDSKAKNIQYF.

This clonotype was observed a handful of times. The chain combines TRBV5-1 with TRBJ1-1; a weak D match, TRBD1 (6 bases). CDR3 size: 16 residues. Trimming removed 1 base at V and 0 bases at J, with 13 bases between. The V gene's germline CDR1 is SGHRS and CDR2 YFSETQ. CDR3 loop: CASSLTGPWVNTEAFF. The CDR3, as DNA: TGCGCCAGCAGCTTGACAGGGCCTTGGGTGAACACTGAAGCTTTCTTT.

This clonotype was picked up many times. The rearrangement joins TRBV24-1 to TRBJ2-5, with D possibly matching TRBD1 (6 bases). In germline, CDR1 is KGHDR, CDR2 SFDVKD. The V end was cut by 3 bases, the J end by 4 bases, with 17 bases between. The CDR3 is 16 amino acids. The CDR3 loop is CATSDADRPTRETQYF. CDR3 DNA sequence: TGTGCCACCAGTGATGCGGACAGACCCACCCGAGAGACCCAGTACTTC.

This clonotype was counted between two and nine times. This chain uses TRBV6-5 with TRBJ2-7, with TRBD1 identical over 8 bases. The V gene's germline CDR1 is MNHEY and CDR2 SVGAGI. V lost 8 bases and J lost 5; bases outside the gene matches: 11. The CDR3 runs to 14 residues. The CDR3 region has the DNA TGTGCCAGCCGATCGCGGACAGGGACCCACGAGCAGTACTTC. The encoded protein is CASRSRTGTHEQYF.

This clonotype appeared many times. CDR3 in DNA: TGTGCCACCAGCAGAGATCCAGGGGCGCAGAGCTATGGCTACACCTTC. Its protein is CATSRDPGAQSYGYTF. V is TRBV15 and J is TRBJ1-2, with a possible D match to TRBD1 (6 bases). The CDR3 runs 16 residues. Trimming removed 0 bases from V and 4 bases from J, with 15 bases in between. From germline, CDR1 is LNHNV and CDR2 YYDKDF (reference sequence).

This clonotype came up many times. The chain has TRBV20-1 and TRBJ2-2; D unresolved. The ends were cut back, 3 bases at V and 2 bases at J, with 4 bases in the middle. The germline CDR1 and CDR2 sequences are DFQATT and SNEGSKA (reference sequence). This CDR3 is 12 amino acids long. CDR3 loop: CSASSNTGELFF. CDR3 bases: TGCAGTGCTAGTAGTAACACCGGGGAGCTGTTTTTT.

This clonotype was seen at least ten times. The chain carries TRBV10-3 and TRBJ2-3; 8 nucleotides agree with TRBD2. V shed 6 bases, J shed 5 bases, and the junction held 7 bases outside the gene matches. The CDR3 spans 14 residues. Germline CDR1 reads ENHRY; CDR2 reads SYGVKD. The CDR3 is CAISTGGAEDTQYF. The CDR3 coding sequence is TGTGCCATCAGCACGGGAGGGGCGGAAGATACGCAGTATTTT.

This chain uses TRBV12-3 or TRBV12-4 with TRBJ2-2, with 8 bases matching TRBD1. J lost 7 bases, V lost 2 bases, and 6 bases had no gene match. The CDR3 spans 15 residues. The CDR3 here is CASSLPQGAIGELFF. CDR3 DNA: TGTGCCAGCAGTTTACCTCAGGGGGCAATCGGGGAGCTGTTTTTT.

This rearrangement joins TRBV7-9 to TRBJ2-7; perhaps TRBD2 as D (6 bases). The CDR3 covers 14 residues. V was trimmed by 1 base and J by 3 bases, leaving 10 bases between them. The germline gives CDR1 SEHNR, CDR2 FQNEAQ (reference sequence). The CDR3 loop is CASSLGGGIYEQYF. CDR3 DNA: TGTGCCAGCAGCTTAGGGGGCGGGATCTACGAGCAGTACTTC.

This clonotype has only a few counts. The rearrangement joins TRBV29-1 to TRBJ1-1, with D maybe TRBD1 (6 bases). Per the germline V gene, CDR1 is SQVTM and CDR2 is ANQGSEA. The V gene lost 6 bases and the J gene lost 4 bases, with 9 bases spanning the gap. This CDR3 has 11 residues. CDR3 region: CSVLDSTEAFF. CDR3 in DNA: TGCAGCGTCCTGGACAGCACTGAAGCTTTCTTT.

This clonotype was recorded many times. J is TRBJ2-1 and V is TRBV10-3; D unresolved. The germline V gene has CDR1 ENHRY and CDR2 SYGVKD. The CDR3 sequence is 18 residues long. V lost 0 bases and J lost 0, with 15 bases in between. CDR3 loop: CAISESLGRESSYNEQFF. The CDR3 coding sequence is TGTGCCATCAGTGAGTCGCTCGGAAGGGAAAGCTCCTACAATGAGCAGTTCTTC.

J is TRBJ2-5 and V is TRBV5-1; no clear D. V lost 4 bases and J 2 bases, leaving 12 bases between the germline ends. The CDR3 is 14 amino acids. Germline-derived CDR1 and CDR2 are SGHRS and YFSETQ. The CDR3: CASSAVGSQETQYF. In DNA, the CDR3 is TGCGCCAGCAGCGCGGTGGGCAGTCAAGAGACCCAGTACTTC.

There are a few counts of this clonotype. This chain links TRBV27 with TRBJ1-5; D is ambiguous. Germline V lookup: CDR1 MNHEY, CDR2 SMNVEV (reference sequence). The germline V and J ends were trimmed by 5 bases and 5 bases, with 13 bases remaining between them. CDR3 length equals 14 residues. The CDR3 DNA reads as TGTGCCAGCAGTCCGGGAGCGCCCCATCAGCCCCAGCATTTT. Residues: CASSPGAPHQPQHF.

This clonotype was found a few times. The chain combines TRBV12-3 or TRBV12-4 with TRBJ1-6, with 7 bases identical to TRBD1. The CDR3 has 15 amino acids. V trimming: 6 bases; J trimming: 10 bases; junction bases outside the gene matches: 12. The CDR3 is CASSLYRGAVSPLHF. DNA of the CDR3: TGTGCCAGCAGCCTCTACAGGGGCGCGGTGTCACCCCTCCACTTT.

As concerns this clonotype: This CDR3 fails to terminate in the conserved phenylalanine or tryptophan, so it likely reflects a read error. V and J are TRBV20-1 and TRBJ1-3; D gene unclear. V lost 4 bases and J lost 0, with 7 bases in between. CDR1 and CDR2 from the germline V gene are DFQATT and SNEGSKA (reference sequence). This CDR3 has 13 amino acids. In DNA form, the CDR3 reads TGCAGTGCTATGAGAGGCTCTGGAAACACCATATATCTT. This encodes CSAMRGSGNTIYL.

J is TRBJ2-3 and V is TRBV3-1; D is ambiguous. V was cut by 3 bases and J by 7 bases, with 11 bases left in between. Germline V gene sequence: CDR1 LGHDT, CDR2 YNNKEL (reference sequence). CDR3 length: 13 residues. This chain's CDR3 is CASSQTLGNTQYF. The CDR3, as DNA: TGTGCCAGCAGCCAGACGTTAGGGAATACGCAGTATTTT.

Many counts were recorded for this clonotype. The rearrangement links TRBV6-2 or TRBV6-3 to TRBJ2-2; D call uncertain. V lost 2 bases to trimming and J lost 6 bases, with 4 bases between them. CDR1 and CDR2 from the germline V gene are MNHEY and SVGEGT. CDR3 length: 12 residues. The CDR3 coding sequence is TGTGCCAGCAGTTACAGGCCCGGGGAGCTGTTTTTT. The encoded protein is CASSYRPGELFF.

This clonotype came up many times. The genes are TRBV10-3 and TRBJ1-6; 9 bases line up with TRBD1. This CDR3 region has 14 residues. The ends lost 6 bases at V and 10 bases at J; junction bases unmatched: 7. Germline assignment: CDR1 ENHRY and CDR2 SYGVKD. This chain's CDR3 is CAIRRTGDRSPLHF. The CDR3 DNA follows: TGTGCCATCAGAAGGACAGGGGATCGGTCACCCCTCCACTTT.

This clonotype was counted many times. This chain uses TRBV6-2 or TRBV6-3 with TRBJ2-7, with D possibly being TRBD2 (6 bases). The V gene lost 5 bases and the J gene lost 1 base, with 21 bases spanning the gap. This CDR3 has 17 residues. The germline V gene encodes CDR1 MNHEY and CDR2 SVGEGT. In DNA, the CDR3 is TGTGCCAGCAGTCCCCTACCCGGGGCTAGCGAGTCCTACGAGCAGTACTTC. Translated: CASSPLPGASESYEQYF.

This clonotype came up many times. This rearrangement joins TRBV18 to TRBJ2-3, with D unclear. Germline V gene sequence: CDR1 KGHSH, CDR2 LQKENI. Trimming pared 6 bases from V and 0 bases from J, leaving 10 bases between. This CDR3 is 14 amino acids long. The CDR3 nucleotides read TGTGCCAGCTCTCCTCGAACTAGCACAGATACGCAGTATTTT. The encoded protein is CASSPRTSTDTQYF.

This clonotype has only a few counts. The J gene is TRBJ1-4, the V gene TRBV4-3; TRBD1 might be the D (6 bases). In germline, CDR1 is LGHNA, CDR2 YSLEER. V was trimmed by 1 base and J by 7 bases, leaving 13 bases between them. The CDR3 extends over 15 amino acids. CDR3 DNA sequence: TGCGCCAGCAGCCAAGGAGGGGGTATTGGTGAAAAACTGTTTTTT. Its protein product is CASSQGGGIGEKLFF.

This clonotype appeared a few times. This CDR3 is CASSFGQASTEAFF. The DNA of the CDR3 is TGCGCCAGCAGCTTTGGACAGGCCAGCACTGAAGCTTTCTTT. The rearrangement links TRBV4-1 to TRBJ1-1, with 7 positions matching TRBD1. CDR1 MGHRA and CDR2 YSYEKL come from the germline V gene. CDR3 length: 14 residues. Germline trimming cut 5 bases from V and 4 bases from J; bases unmatched to any gene: 7.

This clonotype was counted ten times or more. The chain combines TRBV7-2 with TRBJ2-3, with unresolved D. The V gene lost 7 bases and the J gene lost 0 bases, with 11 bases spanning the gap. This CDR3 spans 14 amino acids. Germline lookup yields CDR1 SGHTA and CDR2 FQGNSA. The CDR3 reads CASIPRVSTDTQYF. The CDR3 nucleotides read TGTGCCAGCATTCCTAGAGTAAGCACAGATACGCAGTATTTT.

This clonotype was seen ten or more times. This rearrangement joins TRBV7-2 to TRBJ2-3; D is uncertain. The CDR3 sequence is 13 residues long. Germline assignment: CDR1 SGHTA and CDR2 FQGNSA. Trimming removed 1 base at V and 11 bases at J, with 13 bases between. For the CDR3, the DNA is TGTGCCAGCAGCTTAGACCCCCTATTCGTGCAGTATTTT. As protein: CASSLDPLFVQYF.

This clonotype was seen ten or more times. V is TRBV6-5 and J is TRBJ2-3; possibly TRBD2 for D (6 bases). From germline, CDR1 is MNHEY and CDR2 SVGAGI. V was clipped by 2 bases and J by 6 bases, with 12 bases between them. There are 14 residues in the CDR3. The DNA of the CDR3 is TGTGCCAGCAGTTACGGCGGGGCTAGGGATACGCAGTATTTT. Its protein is CASSYGGARDTQYF.

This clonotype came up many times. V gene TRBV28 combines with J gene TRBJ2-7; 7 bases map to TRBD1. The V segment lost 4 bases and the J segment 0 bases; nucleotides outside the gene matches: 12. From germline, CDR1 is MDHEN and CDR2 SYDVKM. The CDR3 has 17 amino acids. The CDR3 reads CASSSGRQGKDSYEQYF. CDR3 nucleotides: TGTGCCAGCAGTTCAGGAAGACAGGGCAAAGACTCCTACGAGCAGTACTTC.